This T cell receptor beta chain appears in the sequencing data of a study of T-cell reconstitution after alpha-beta-depleted transplantation in children. The V end lost 2 bases, the J end lost 3 bases, and 12 bases lay between the germline ends. CDR1 and CDR2 (germline): SGHRS, YFSETQ. This CDR3 contains 14 residues. Unique molecular identifiers tagged the TCRbeta library. TCRdb reprocessed the PCR reads via MiXCR and lists one record per CDR3 protein. The data contain about 980,000 distinct CDR3 sequences, roughly 29% of them singletons. This clonotype occurred a few times. The rearrangement links TRBV5-1 to TRBJ2-7; D is unresolved. The sequenced sample was PBMCs, mostly from graft donor cells, obtained 360 days after TCRalphabeta/CD19-depleted stem cell transplant. This receptor was identified in a boy younger than two who had a stem cell transplant for SCID, so the T cells may come from the graft donor. The CDR3 spells CASSFGGSYYEQYF. The DNA of the CDR3 is TGCGCCAGCAGCTTCGGTGGCAGCTACTACGAGCAGTACTTC.